This record concerns one T cell receptor (beta chain) sequence. Source study methods: Amplification of reference gene primers was used by the study to estimate nucleated cell counts. Sequenced by immunoSEQ multiplex PCR; TCRdb stores in-frame clones only, minus some. V and J calls and clone size are as listed in that table; D and trimming were resolved from the DNA. This table has some 78,000 clones, about 90% appearing once. The sample is drawn from a study of blood T cell repertoires in COVID-19. Study-wide context: The study drew acute and convalescent COVID-19 samples from the United States, Italy and Spain. T cells, B-cell-depleted T cells, or PBMCs supplied cDNA or gDNA.

This clonotype originated in a woman aged 45-65 years in a cohort sampled during active COVID-19. Specimen: peripheral blood.

The CDR3 spells CASSSLPLDEQYF. CDR3 nucleotides: TGTGCCAGCAGTTCACTTCCCTTGGACGAGCAGTACTTC. The gene calls are TRBV12-3 or TRBV12-4 and TRBJ2-7; D is undetermined. This CDR3 is built from 13 residues. V shed 4 bases and J shed 5 bases, with 12 bases lying between them.